The 30 T cell receptor beta chains presented below share a single source sample, sequenced in a study of CD4 T cell repertoires in COVID-19. Produced via immunoSEQ multiplex PCR; TCRdb's table is partial and in-frame only. Among 20,000 or so clones, roughly 93% were seen once, and the ten largest hold approximately 0.7%. These memory T cells were uncultured and sequenced directly after ex vivo isolation. Sequences were derived from circulating follicular helper CD4+ T cells (cTfh) from blood, sampled before the COVID-19 pandemic. These receptors were obtained from a human donor who had COVID-19.

The V and J genes are TRBV19 and TRBJ1-5, with TRBD1 identical over 8 bases. Germline trimming cut 6 bases from V and 1 base from J; bases unmatched to any gene: 8. This CDR3 contains 16 residues. Germline V lookup: CDR1 LNHDA, CDR2 SQIVND (reference sequence). CDR3 residues: CASRLGGQASNQPQHF. DNA of the CDR3: TGTGCCAGTAGGTTGGGGGGACAGGCGAGCAATCAGCCCCAGCATTTT.

In the case of this clone: An end of the junction does not agree with germline; a read error may underlie this. The CDR3 DNA sequence: TGTGCCTGGAGTGAAAGCGGCTTTACATTCCACTTC. Amino acid sequence: CAWSESGFTFHF. The rearrangement joins TRBV30 to TRBJ2-5; TRBD2 might be the D (5 bases). Germline lookup yields CDR1 GTSNPN and CDR2 SVGIG (reference sequence). CDR3 length: 12 residues.

The chain combines TRBV5-4 with TRBJ2-1; D unresolved. There are 16 residues in the CDR3. Trimming stripped 0 bases from V and 0 bases from J, with 10 bases between. CDR1 and CDR2 (germline): SGHNT, YYREEE (reference sequence). The CDR3 sequence is CASSLERFSSYNEQFF. The CDR3 region has the DNA TGTGCCAGCAGCTTGGAACGCTTTAGCTCCTACAATGAGCAGTTCTTC.

V is TRBV5-4 and J is TRBJ1-2; D possibly corresponds to TRBD1 (6 bases). Germline V gives CDR1 SGHNT, CDR2 YYREEE (reference sequence). The CDR3 consists of 14 residues. Trimming removed 5 bases from V and 3 bases from J, with 14 bases in between. The CDR3 bases are TGTGCCAGCAGACACAGGGATAAAGACTATGGCTACACCTTC. It specifies CASRHRDKDYGYTF.

The chain has TRBV7-2 and TRBJ2-1; 13 nucleotides align to TRBD2. In germline, CDR1 is SGHTA, CDR2 FQGNSA. V shed 7 bases and J 5 bases; nucleotides not matched to a gene: 11. The CDR3 runs to 17 residues. The CDR3 spells CASKRTSGRFKDNEQFF. The CDR3 DNA is TGTGCCAGCAAACGGACTAGCGGGAGATTTAAGGACAATGAGCAGTTCTTC. Full variable domain (outside the CDR3, taken from reference TRBV7-2 and TRBJ2-1): GAGVSQSPSNKVTEKGKDVELRCDPISGHTALYWYRQSLGQGLEFLIYFQGNSAPDKSGLPSDRFSAERTGGSVSTLTIQRTQQEDSAVYLCASKRTSGRFKDNEQFFGPGTRLTVL.

This chain connects TRBV6-1 to TRBJ2-7, with 12 nucleotides matching TRBD1. From germline, CDR1 is MNHNS and CDR2 SASEGT. This CDR3 is built from 14 residues. J was trimmed by 11 bases and V by 3 bases; bases with no gene match: 8. The CDR3: CASSDWDRGRGEYF. The CDR3 DNA is TGTGCCAGCAGTGACTGGGACAGGGGGCGGGGGGAGTACTTC.

This chain connects TRBV5-1 to TRBJ2-5; 9 nucleotides align to TRBD2. The V segment lost 0 bases and the J segment 5 bases; nucleotides outside the gene matches: 5. CDR1 and CDR2 from the germline V gene are SGHRS and YFSETQ. The CDR3 loop spans 15 amino acids. CDR3 in amino acids: CASSLAAGGSETQYF. The CDR3 coding sequence is TGCGCCAGCAGCTTGGCGGCGGGAGGGAGTGAGACCCAGTACTTC.

Only one count was recorded for this clone. The chain recombines TRBV19 with TRBJ1-1, with D unclear. Trimming removed 4 bases at V and 0 bases at J, with 12 bases between. This CDR3 has 15 residues. Germline V gives CDR1 LNHDA, CDR2 SQIVND (reference sequence). For the CDR3, the DNA is TGTGCCAGTAGTAGAAACGGAGACTTGAACACTGAAGCTTTCTTT. Translated: CASSRNGDLNTEAFF.

The V call is TRBV6-1, the J call TRBJ1-2; D possibly corresponds to TRBD1 (6 bases). V gave up 6 bases and J gave up 6 bases, with 11 bases separating them. There are 12 residues in the CDR3. The germline V gene has CDR1 MNHNS and CDR2 SASEGT. The CDR3: CASRNRENGYTF. The CDR3 nucleotides read TGTGCCAGCAGGAACAGGGAGAATGGCTACACCTTC.

The V call is TRBV5-1, the J call TRBJ1-3, with D perhaps matching TRBD1 (5 bases). CDR1 and CDR2 from the germline V gene are SGHRS and YFSETQ. This CDR3 comprises 16 residues. The V and J ends lost 3 bases and 0 bases respectively, with 13 bases between them. CDR3: CASSYGTLDSGNTIYF. CDR3 DNA sequence: TGCGCCAGCAGCTACGGGACTCTGGACTCTGGAAACACCATATATTTT.

The chain links TRBV11-3 to TRBJ2-1; 7 positions agree with TRBD2. Germline V CDR1 and CDR2: SGHNT, YENEEA. Unmatched junction bases numbered 1, after V lost 3 bases and J lost 2 bases. CDR3 length: 14 amino acids. The CDR3 reads CASSFGTTYNEQFF. The DNA of the CDR3 is TGTGCCAGCAGCTTCGGGACTACCTACAATGAGCAGTTCTTC.

This clone was observed a few times. V gene TRBV5-4 combines with J gene TRBJ1-1, with no clear D. Germline assignment: CDR1 SGHNT and CDR2 YYREEE (reference sequence). V lost 3 bases to trimming and J lost 3 bases, with 18 bases between them. The length of the CDR3 is 16 residues. The CDR3 loop is CASSSPLRGLDTEAFF. CDR3 nucleotides: TGTGCCAGCAGCTCCCCTCTCCGGGGTTTGGACACTGAAGCTTTCTTT.

This chain links TRBV10-3 with TRBJ1-5; D gene uncertain. CDR1 is ENHRY, CDR2 SYGVKD, per germline. Trimming cost V 0 bases and J 2 bases, with 8 bases left between them. The CDR3 has 15 amino acids. In nucleotides, the CDR3 is TGTGCCATCAGTGAGTCTGGAGGGCGCAATCAGCCCCAGCATTTT. Its translation is CAISESGGRNQPQHF.

The chain carries TRBV11-2 and TRBJ1-6, with D possibly TRBD1 on 6 matching bases. CDR3 length: 15 amino acids. V was shortened by 2 bases and J by 4 bases, with 9 bases between the two germline ends. CDR1 is SGHAT and CDR2 is FQNNGV in the germline V gene. In DNA form, the CDR3 reads TGTGCCAGCAGCTTATTAGGACAGTATAATTCACCCCTCCACTTT. It yields the protein CASSLLGQYNSPLHF.

The chain is built from TRBV15 and TRBJ1-2; 9 bases map to TRBD1. Germline V gene data show CDR1 as LNHNV and CDR2 as YYDKDF (reference sequence). J lost 4 bases, V lost 4 bases, and 13 bases had no gene match. The CDR3 runs to 17 residues. CDR3 region: CATSTPPRGQGPYGYTF. CDR3 in DNA: TGTGCCACCAGCACACCCCCCCGGGGACAGGGACCCTATGGCTACACCTTC.

CDR3 sequence (DNA): TGTGCCTGGAAAAGTCGGGGAACCGGGGAGCTGTTTTTT. This translates into CAWKSRGTGELFF. The rearrangement links TRBV30 to TRBJ2-2; D possibly corresponds to TRBD2 (5 bases). The CDR3 extends over 13 amino acids. Germline CDR1 and CDR2: GTSNPN and SVGIG (reference sequence). V dropped 4 bases and J dropped 5 bases, with 11 bases sitting between them. Supplemented by reference TRBV30 and TRBJ2-2, the full variable domain reads SQTIHQWPATLVQPVGSPLSLECTVEGTSNPNLYWYRQAAGRGLQLLFYSVGIGQISSEVPQNLSASRPQDRQFILSSKKLLLSDSGFYLCAWKSRGTGELFFGEGSRLTVL.

This chain uses TRBV21-1 with TRBJ1-6; TRBD1 is the table's D call and was not checked against the DNA. TRBV21-1 is termed a pseudogene. CDR3 size: 16 residues. CDR3 sequence (DNA): TGTGCCAGCAGCAAAGGACTCAGGGGCTATAATTCACCCCTCCACTTT. Its translation: CASSKGLRGYNSPLHF.

The rearrangement links TRBV11-2 to TRBJ1-5; 7 nucleotides align to TRBD1. The length of the CDR3 is 16 residues. Germline V gene sequence: CDR1 SGHAT, CDR2 FQNNGV. With V trimmed by 2 bases and J by 7 bases, 11 bases remained unmatched. The CDR3 reads CASSLTGTVRGQPQHF. In DNA, the CDR3 is TGTGCCAGCAGCTTAACCGGGACAGTTAGGGGGCAGCCCCAGCATTTT.

The rearrangement joins TRBV2 to TRBJ1-2; 10 bases line up with TRBD1. J gave up 12 bases and V 6 bases, and 16 bases lay outside the gene matches. Germline CDR1 reads SNHLY; CDR2 reads FYNNEI. This CDR3 is built from 15 residues. As DNA, the CDR3 is TGTGCCAGCAGCCTTCACCCGGGACAGGGGTATAGCAACACCTTC. Translation: CASSLHPGQGYSNTF.

This chain's CDR3 is CASSLEGRTDTQYF. The CDR3, as DNA: TGTGCCAGCAGCTTGGAGGGGCGCACAGATACGCAGTATTTT. This rearrangement joins TRBV5-6 to TRBJ2-3; a weak D match, TRBD1 (5 bases). The CDR3 sequence is 14 residues long. The V end lost 0 bases, the J end lost 1 base, and 6 bases lay between the germline ends. Germline CDR1 and CDR2: SGHDT and YYEEEE.

The chain carries TRBV6-1 and TRBJ2-7; TRBD1 is a possible D gene (7 bases). The V end was cut by 0 bases, the J end by 6 bases, with 15 bases between. The CDR3 totals 15 residues. Germline V gene sequence: CDR1 MNHNS, CDR2 SASEGT. CDR3 loop: CASSEATGTRGEQYF. For the CDR3, the DNA is TGTGCCAGCAGTGAAGCGACAGGGACGCGGGGCGAGCAGTACTTC.

The V call is TRBV27, the J call TRBJ1-2, with 9 positions matching TRBD1. V was pared by 2 bases and J by 2 bases, with 3 bases of the junction left unmatched. This CDR3 contains 15 residues. CDR1 MNHEY and CDR2 SMNVEV come from the germline V gene (reference sequence). The DNA for the CDR3 is TGTGCCAGCAGTTTAAGGACAGGGGTGAACTATGGCTACACCTTC. As protein: CASSLRTGVNYGYTF.

The gene calls are TRBV19 and TRBJ1-5; TRBD1 is a possible D gene (5 bases). CDR1 and CDR2 (germline): LNHDA, SQIVND (reference sequence). The ends were cut back, 2 bases at V and 2 bases at J, with 16 bases in the middle. There are 17 residues in the CDR3. Here the CDR3 DNA reads TGTGCCAGTAGTATATCGGCAGGGTCGGCAGGCAATCAGCCCCAGCATTTT. Translating gives CASSISAGSAGNQPQHF.

As DNA, the CDR3 is TGTGCCAGCAGCCAAGATTTAGGGGGACCCTACAATGAGCAGTTCTTC. This codes for CASSQDLGGPYNEQFF. V and J are TRBV4-2 and TRBJ2-1; maybe TRBD1 (6 bases). Looked up from germline, CDR1 is LGHNA and CDR2 is YNFKEQ. Trimming removed 0 bases at V and 2 bases at J, with 11 bases between. The CDR3 consists of 16 residues.

The rearrangement links TRBV28 to TRBJ2-2, with 9 bases aligning to TRBD2. Germline V gene lookup returns CDR1 MDHEN and CDR2 SYDVKM. This CDR3 has 15 amino acids. J gave up 0 bases and V 6 bases, and 2 bases lay outside the gene matches. The CDR3 spells CASRGTSPNTGELFF. The CDR3 nucleotides are TGTGCCAGCAGGGGGACTAGCCCGAACACCGGGGAGCTGTTTTTT. Using reference TRBV28 and TRBJ2-2 for the parts outside the CDR3, the full variable domain is DVKVTQSSRYLVKRTGEKVFLECVQDMDHENMFWYRQDPGLGLRLIYFSYDVKMKEKGDIPEGYSVSREKKERFSLILESASTNQTSMYLCASRGTSPNTGELFFGEGSRLTVL.

V gene TRBV21-1 combines with J gene TRBJ1-2; TRBD1, as called in the table, went unchecked against the DNA. TRBV21-1 is labeled a pseudogene. This CDR3 is 13 amino acids long. Written as DNA, the CDR3 is TGTGCCAGCAGGAAGACAGGGTCACATGGCTACACCTTC. Residues: CASRKTGSHGYTF.

On this clone: The same CDR3 can be traced to other DNA sequences in this sample. The chain combines TRBV5-1 with TRBJ1-4, with no clear D. This CDR3 contains 15 residues. V was clipped by 5 bases and J by 0 bases, with 11 bases between them. Per the germline V gene, CDR1 is SGHRS and CDR2 is YFSETQ. The CDR3 reads CASSPSRATNEKLFF. CDR3 DNA sequence: TGCGCCAGCAGTCCTAGCCGTGCAACTAATGAAAAACTGTTTTTT.

V is TRBV11-2 and J is TRBJ1-2, with 9 bases fitting TRBD1. With 5 bases clipped from V and 8 bases from J, the junction kept 6 bases outside the gene matches. The length of the CDR3 is 13 residues. CDR1 is SGHAT, CDR2 FQNNGV, per germline. The CDR3 here is CASSPGTGLGYTF. CDR3 nucleotides: TGTGCCAGCAGCCCCGGGACAGGGTTAGGCTACACCTTC.

V usage is TRBV6-5 and J usage is TRBJ1-1, with 10 bases fitting TRBD1. Germline lookup yields CDR1 MNHEY and CDR2 SVGAGI. The length of the CDR3 is 15 residues. V shed 6 bases and J 10 bases; nucleotides not matched to a gene: 14. CDR3 amino acids: CASSYRPGTGDTAFF. CDR3 coding DNA: TGTGCCAGCAGCTATCGACCCGGGACAGGGGATACAGCTTTCTTT.

CDR3 sequence (DNA): TGCGCCAGCAGCTTGGAAAGCTTAGCGGGAGGGAGAAGCGCAGATACGCAGTATTTT. Its protein product is CASSLESLAGGRSADTQYF. V is TRBV5-1 and J is TRBJ2-3; 11 bases map to TRBD2. The CDR3 runs to 19 residues. Germline values: CDR1 SGHRS, CDR2 YFSETQ. Trimming removed 0 bases from V and 4 bases from J; junction bases left unmatched: 13.